These 2 T cell receptor beta chains were sequenced from one sample in a study of blood T cell repertoires in COVID-19. Assay used: immunoSEQ multiplex PCR; TCRdb lists only in-frame clones, some missing. The repertoire holds 210,000 or so clones, with around 80% as singletons. Sequencing used peripheral blood. The receptors were gathered from a woman of 80 years or more with acute or convalescent COVID-19.

This clone has just one count. The chain uses TRBV24-1 and TRBJ2-1, with D possibly TRBD2 on 6 matching bases. From germline, CDR1 is KGHDR and CDR2 SFDVKD. V was clipped by 4 bases and J by 9 bases, with 15 bases between them. The CDR3 covers 14 residues. CDR3 nucleotide sequence: TGTGCCACCAGTGACCCTGGGACTGTGGTTGAGCAGTTCTTC. This gives the protein CATSDPGTVVEQFF.

The CDR3 sequence: CASSPLNYGYTF. The DNA for the CDR3 is TGTGCCAGCAGCCCGTTGAACTATGGCTACACCTTC. The rearrangement links TRBV11-3 to TRBJ1-2; D is unresolved. CDR1 and CDR2 from the germline V gene are SGHNT and YENEEA. Trimming stripped 5 bases from V and 2 bases from J, with 6 bases between. The CDR3 is 12 amino acids. The full variable domain, completed using reference TRBV11-3 and TRBJ1-2, is EAGVVQSPRYKIIEKKQPVAFWCNPISGHNTLYWYLQNLGQGPELLIRYENEEAVDDSQLPKDRFSAERLKGVDSTLKIQPAELGDSAVYLCASSPLNYGYTFGSGTRLTVV.